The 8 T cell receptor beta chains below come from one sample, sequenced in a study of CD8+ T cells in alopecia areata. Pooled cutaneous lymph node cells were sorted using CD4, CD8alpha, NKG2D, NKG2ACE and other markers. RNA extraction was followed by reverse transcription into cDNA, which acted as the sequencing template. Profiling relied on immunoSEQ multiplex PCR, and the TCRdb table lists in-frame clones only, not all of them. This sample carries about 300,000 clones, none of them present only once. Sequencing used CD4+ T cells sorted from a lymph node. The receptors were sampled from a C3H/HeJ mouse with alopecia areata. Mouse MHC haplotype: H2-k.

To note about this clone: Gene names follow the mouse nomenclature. The CDR3 is CASTSAAIQDTQYF. The sequenced part of the CDR3 DNA is TGTGCCAGCACCTCCGCAGCGATCCAAGAC. This sequence joins TRBV19 and TRBJ2-5; D not resolved. The CDR3 is cut off 4 residues early in the read; its end comes from the germline J gene. The CDR3 loop spans 14 amino acids. V lost 6 bases to trimming and J lost 2 bases, with 13 bases between them. The germline gives CDR1 FNHDT, CDR2 SITEND (reference sequence).

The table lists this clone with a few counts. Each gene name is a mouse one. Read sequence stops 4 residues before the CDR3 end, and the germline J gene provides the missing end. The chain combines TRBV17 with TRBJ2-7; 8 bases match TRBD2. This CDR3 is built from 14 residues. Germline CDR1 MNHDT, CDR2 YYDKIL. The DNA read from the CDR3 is TGTGCTAGCAGTAGAAGGGGGGGCCCTTAT. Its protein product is CASSRRGGPY. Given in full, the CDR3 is CASSRRGGPYEQYF. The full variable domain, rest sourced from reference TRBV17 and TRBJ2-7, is DTTVKQNPRYKLARVGKPVNLICSQTMNHDTMYWYQKKPNQAPKLLLFYYDKILNREADTFEKFQSSRPNNSFCSLYIGSAGLEYSAMYLCASSRRGGPYEQYFGPGTRLTVL.

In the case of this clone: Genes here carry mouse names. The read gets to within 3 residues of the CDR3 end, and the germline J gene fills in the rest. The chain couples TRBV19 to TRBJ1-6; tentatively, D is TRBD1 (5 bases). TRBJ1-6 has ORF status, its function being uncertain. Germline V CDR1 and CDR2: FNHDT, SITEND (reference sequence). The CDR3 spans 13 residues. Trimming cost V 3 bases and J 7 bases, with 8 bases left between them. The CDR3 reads CASSSRENSPLYF. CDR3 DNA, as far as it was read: TGTGCCAGCAGTAGCAGGGAGAATTCGCCC.

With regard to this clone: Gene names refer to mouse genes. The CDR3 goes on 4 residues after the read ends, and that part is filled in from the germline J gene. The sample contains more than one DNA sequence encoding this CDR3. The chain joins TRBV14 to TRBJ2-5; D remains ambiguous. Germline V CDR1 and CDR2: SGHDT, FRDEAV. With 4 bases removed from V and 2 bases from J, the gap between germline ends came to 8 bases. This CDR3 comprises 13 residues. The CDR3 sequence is CASSRQVQDTQYF. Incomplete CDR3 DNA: TGTGCCAGCAGTCGACAAGTCCAAGAC.

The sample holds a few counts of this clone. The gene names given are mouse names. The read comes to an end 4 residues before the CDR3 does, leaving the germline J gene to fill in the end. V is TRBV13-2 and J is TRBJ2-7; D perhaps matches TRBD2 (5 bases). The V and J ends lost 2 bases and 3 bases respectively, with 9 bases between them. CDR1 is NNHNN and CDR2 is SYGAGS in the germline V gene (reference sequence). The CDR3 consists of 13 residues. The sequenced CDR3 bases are TGTGCCAGCGGTGAACTGGTGAACTAT. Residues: CASGELVNY. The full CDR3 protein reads CASGELVNYEQYF.

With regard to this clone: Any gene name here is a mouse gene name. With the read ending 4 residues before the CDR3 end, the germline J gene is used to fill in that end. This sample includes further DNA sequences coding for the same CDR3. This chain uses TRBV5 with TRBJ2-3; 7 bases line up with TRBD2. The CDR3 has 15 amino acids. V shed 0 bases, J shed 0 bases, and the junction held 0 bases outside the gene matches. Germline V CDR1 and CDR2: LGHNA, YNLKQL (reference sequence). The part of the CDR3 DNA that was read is TGTGCCAGCAGCCAAGATGGGGGGAGTGCAGAA. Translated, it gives CASSQDGGSAE. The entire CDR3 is CASSQDGGSAETLYF.

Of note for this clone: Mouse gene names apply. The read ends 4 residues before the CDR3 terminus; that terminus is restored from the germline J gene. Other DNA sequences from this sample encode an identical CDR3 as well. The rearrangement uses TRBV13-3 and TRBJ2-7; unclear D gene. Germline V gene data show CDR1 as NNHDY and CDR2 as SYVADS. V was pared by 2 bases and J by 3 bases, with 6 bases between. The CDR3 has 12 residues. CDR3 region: CASSERVYEQYF. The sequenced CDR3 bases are TGTGCCAGCAGTGAGAGGGTCTAT.

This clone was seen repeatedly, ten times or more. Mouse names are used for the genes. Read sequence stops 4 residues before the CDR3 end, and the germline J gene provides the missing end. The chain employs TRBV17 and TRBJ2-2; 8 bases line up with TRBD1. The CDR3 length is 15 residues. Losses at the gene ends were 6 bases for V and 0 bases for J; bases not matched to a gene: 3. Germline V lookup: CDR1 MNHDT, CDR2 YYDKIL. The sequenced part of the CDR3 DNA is TGTGCTAGCAGCCGGACAGGGACAAACACCGGG. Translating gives CASSRTGTNTG. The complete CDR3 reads CASSRTGTNTGQLYF.